The 9 T cell receptor beta chains in this list originate from one sample, sequenced in a study of pediatric ulcerative colitis. One to two pinch biopsies were taken from the rectum during colonoscopy. The table came from immunoSEQ multiplex PCR; TCRdb's copy has only in-frame clones and leaves some out. The sample has 15,000 to 20,000 clones; roughly 80% are singletons. Input material: gut tissue. The receptors were gathered from a boy aged 5-17 years who was a control in a study of pediatric ulcerative colitis.

The V and J genes are TRBV27 and TRBJ1-5; D is perhaps TRBD1 (6 bases). Deletions cut 5 bases from V and 0 bases from J, with 23 bases between. There are 19 residues in the CDR3. CDR1 and CDR2 (germline): MNHEY, SMNVEV (reference sequence). CDR3 sequence (DNA): TGTGCCAGCAGTCTACCCCGGGGGCGGTCACTTTATAGCAATCAGCCCCAGCATTTT. It is translated as CASSLPRGRSLYSNQPQHF.

The V and J genes are TRBV4-2 and TRBJ1-2; 9 nucleotides line up with TRBD1. CDR3 size: 16 residues. In germline, CDR1 is LGHNA, CDR2 YNFKEQ. V gave up 2 bases and J gave up 1 base; unmatched junction bases: 5. CDR3 in amino acids: CASSQTGQGINYGYTF. The CDR3 nucleotides read TGTGCCAGCAGCCAAACTGGACAGGGGATTAACTATGGCTACACCTTC.

This clone was observed once. The chain links TRBV11-2 to TRBJ2-7, with 7 positions matching TRBD2. Losses at the gene ends were 5 bases for V and 2 bases for J; bases not matched to a gene: 12. Germline lookup yields CDR1 SGHAT and CDR2 FQNNGV. CDR3 size: 16 residues. Written as DNA, the CDR3 is TGTGCCAGCAGCCCGGGGGGACTTGATATTGCCTACGAGCAGTACTTC. Amino acid sequence: CASSPGGLDIAYEQYF.

The chain links TRBV2 to TRBJ1-3; no reliable D call. Germline-derived CDR1 and CDR2 are SNHLY and FYNNEI. V was clipped by 3 bases and J by 0 bases, with 6 bases between them. The CDR3 extends over 14 amino acids. The CDR3 loop is CASSDRSSGNTIYF. The CDR3 DNA is TGTGCCAGCAGTGACAGGAGCTCTGGAAACACCATATATTTT.

The table lists this clone with a few counts. A junction boundary mismatches the germline segment, possibly from a read error. J is TRBJ2-7 and V is TRBV27; 10 bases match TRBD1. The CDR3 has 14 residues. Germline V lookup: CDR1 MNHEY, CDR2 SMNVEV (reference sequence). The CDR3 spells CATSPGQGIYEQYF. In DNA form, the CDR3 reads TGTGCCACCAGTCCGGGACAGGGGATCTACGAGCAGTACTTC.

CDR3 DNA: TGTGCCAGCAGCTTATACGCAGGGGGGACTGAAGCTTTCTTT. This translates into CASSLYAGGTEAFF. The chain employs TRBV7-9 and TRBJ1-1, with 7 bases aligning to TRBD1. The CDR3 extends over 14 amino acids. V was clipped by 2 bases and J by 5 bases; unmatched bases: 5. Germline values: CDR1 SEHNR, CDR2 FQNEAQ (reference sequence).

J is TRBJ2-7 and V is TRBV27, with a tentative D call TRBD1 (5 bases). V was clipped by 2 bases and J by 5 bases, with 10 bases between them. Germline V lookup: CDR1 MNHEY, CDR2 SMNVEV (reference sequence). The CDR3 totals 13 residues. Here the CDR3 reads CASSLRLGDEQYF. The CDR3 region has the DNA TGTGCCAGCAGTTTACGCCTAGGGGACGAGCAGTACTTC.

The rearrangement joins TRBV28 to TRBJ2-6; 8 nucleotides align to TRBD2. The CDR3 extends over 18 amino acids. Germline V gene data show CDR1 as MDHEN and CDR2 as SYDVKM. The junction had 7 bases not matched to a gene; V was cut back by 3 bases and J by 0 bases. The CDR3 DNA reads TGTGCCAGCAGTTTCGGTAGCGGGGACTACTCTGGGGCCAACGTCCTGACTTTC. Encoded protein: CASSFGSGDYSGANVLTF.

V and J are TRBV7-2 and TRBJ2-3; D ambiguous. The germline V gene encodes CDR1 SGHTA and CDR2 FQGNSA. The CDR3 runs to 14 residues. Trimming cost V 6 bases and J 1 base, with 11 bases left between them. This chain's CDR3 is CASRAPTGTDTQYF. The CDR3 DNA reads TGTGCCAGCAGGGCCCCCACTGGCACAGATACGCAGTATTTT.